These 8 T cell receptor beta chains share one sample of origin, sequenced in a study of identical twins. TCRdb called the 5' RACE reads again in MiXCR, with one record for every CDR3 protein. The data contain about 890,000 distinct CDR3 sequences, over 9% of them seen just once; the ten biggest clones take up roughly 1.5%. These records were also assigned to another study, of yellow fever vaccine responses in identical twins.

Sequenced input: PBMCs. Receptors originate from a woman aged 18-29 years in good health.

The V call is TRBV18, the J call TRBJ2-1; D may correspond to TRBD1 or TRBD2 (5 bases each). Trimming removed 4 bases at V and 1 base at J, with 14 bases between. The CDR3 extends over 16 amino acids. Per the germline V gene, CDR1 is KGHSH and CDR2 is LQKENI. CDR3 sequence: CASSRGMSGSYNEQFF. The CDR3 nucleotides are TGTGCCAGCTCACGGGGGATGTCCGGTTCCTACAATGAGCAGTTCTTC.

This clonotype was seen a handful of times. The chain uses TRBV6-2 or TRBV6-3 and TRBJ2-2, with D perhaps TRBD2 (6 bases). The V end was cut by 0 bases, the J end by 0 bases, with 17 bases between. This CDR3 comprises 19 residues. In germline, CDR1 is MNHEY, CDR2 SVGEGT. The CDR3: CASSYSIYLAGPNTGELFF. CDR3 sequence (DNA): TGTGCCAGCAGTTACTCGATATATTTGGCGGGGCCGAACACCGGGGAGCTGTTTTTT.

This clonotype was seen a handful of times. The chain links TRBV29-1 to TRBJ2-1; D is unresolved. Germline CDR1 and CDR2: SQVTM and ANQGSEA. V was shortened by 4 bases and J by 8 bases, with 9 bases between the two germline ends. The CDR3 length is 11 residues. CDR3 residues: CSVGLLDEQFF. For the CDR3, the DNA is TGCAGCGTTGGTTTGCTGGATGAGCAGTTCTTC.

This clonotype appeared a few times. At one boundary the junction diverges from the germline segment, which might be a read error. The chain combines TRBV20-1 with TRBJ2-2, with D unresolved. The CDR3 totals 14 residues. Germline CDR1 reads DFQATT; CDR2 reads SNEGSKA (reference sequence). Written as DNA, the CDR3 is TGCAGTGCTAGCGGGCATCCGAATACCGGGGAGCTGTTTTTT. It yields the protein CSASGHPNTGELFF.

The table lists this clonotype with a few counts. The rearrangement links TRBV7-6 to TRBJ2-2; TRBD2 matches at 8 bases. Trimming cost V 2 bases and J 7 bases; bases outside gene matches: 9. Germline CDR1 reads SGHVS; CDR2 reads FNYEAQ. The CDR3 extends over 16 amino acids. The DNA of the CDR3 is TGTGCCAGCAGCTTAAAGGCTAGCGGGCGGGTCGGGGAGCTGTTTTTT. The encoded protein is CASSLKASGRVGELFF.

This chain joins TRBV9 and TRBJ2-3, with TRBD2 as a possible D gene (5 bases). The germline V and J ends were trimmed by 4 bases and 0 bases, with 15 bases remaining between them. Germline loops: CDR1 SGDLS, CDR2 YYNGEE. This CDR3 is 16 amino acids long. The CDR3 loop reads CASSQYGGPSTDTQYF. In DNA, the CDR3 is TGTGCCAGCAGCCAATATGGAGGACCTAGCACAGATACGCAGTATTTT. The complete variable domain, with remaining parts taken from reference TRBV9 and TRBJ2-3, reads DSGVTQTPKHLITATGQRVTLRCSPRSGDLSVYWYQQSLDQGLQFLIQYYNGEERAKGNILERFSAQQFPDLHSELNLSSLELGDSALYFCASSQYGGPSTDTQYFGPGTRLTVL.

This clonotype was counted only a few times. The chain is built from TRBV6-5 and TRBJ2-2; D is unclear. The CDR3 has 14 amino acids. Germline assignment: CDR1 MNHEY and CDR2 SVGAGI. V lost 4 bases, J lost 6 bases, and 12 bases lay in between. CDR3 sequence reads: CASSSGPGSGELFF. The CDR3 DNA is TGTGCCAGCAGTTCCGGACCCGGCTCCGGGGAGCTGTTTTTT.

The rearrangement joins TRBV20-1 to TRBJ2-1, with D possibly TRBD2 on 6 matching bases. Trimming took 5 bases from V and 7 from J, leaving 9 bases between them. Germline-derived CDR1 and CDR2 are DFQATT and SNEGSKA (reference sequence). The CDR3 length is 11 residues. DNA for the CDR3: TGCAGTGCTTTTGCGGGGAATGAGCAGTTCTTC. Encoded protein: CSAFAGNEQFF.